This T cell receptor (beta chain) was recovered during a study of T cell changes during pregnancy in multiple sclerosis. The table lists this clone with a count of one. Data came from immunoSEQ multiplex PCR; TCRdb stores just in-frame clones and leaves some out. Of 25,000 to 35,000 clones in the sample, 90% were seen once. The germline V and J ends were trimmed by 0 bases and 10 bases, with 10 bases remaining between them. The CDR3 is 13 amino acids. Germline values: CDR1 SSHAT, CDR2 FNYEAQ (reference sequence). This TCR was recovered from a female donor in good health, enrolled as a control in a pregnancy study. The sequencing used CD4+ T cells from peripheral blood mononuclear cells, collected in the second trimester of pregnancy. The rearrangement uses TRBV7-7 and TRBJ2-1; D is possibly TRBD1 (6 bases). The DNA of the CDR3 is TGTGCCAGCAGCTTAGCGTCGAGGGGGGAGCAGTTCTTC. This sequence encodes CASSLASRGEQFF.